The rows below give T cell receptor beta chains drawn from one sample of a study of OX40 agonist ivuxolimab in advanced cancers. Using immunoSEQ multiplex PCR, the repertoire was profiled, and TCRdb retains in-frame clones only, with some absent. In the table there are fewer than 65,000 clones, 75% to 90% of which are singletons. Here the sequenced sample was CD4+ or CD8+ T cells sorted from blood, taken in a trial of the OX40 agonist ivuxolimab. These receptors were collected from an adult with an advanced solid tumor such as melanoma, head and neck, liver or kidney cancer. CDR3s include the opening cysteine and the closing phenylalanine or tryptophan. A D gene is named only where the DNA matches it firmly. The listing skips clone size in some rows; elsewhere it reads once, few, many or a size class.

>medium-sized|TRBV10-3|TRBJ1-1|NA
TGTGCCATCAGTGAAGACAGTCTTGGAGCGGATTCTGAAGCTTTCTTT
CAISEDSLGADSEAFF
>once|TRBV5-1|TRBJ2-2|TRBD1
TGCGCCAGCAGCCTCAACTACAGGGGGAACACCGGGGAGCTGTTTTTT
CASSLNYRGNTGELFF
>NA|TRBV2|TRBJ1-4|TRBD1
TGTGCCAGCAGTGAGCAGGGGGAGGCTGGTGAAAAACTGTTTTTT
CASSEQGEAGEKLFF
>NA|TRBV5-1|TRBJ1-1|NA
TGCGCCAGCTTCCCTGAGGGAAAGACCGTATACACTGAAGCTTTCTTT
CASFPEGKTVYTEAFF
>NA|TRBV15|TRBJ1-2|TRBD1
TGTGCCACCAGCAGCCGCTACAGGGGGATCTATGGCTACACCTTC
CATSSRYRGIYGYTF
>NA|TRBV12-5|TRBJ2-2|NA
TGTGCTAGTGGTTTGGCCTACGTCACAGGGACAACCGGGGAGCTGTTTTTT
CASGLAYVTGTTGELFF
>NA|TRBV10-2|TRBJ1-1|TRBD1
TGCGCCAGCAGGCCTAGACAGGGGAACACTGAAGCTTTCTTT
CASRPRQGNTEAFF
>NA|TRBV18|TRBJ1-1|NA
TGTGCCAGCTCACCAGGGGCGCGGGGCACTGAAGCTTTCTTT
CASSPGARGTEAFF
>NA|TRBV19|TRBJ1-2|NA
TGTGCCAGTACCCATCTCCACACAGGCCCTAACTATGGCTACACCTTC
CASTHLHTGPNYGYTF
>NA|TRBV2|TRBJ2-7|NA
TGTGCCAGCAAACAGACCACCTACGAGCAGTACTTC
CASKQTTYEQYF
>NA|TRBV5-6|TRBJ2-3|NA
TGTGCCAGCAGCTTGGGCAGTAGGCGCGATACGCAGTATTTT
CASSLGSRRDTQYF
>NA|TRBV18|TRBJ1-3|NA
TGTGCCAGCTCACTTTCAGGGCGCTCTGGAAACACCATATATTTT
CASSLSGRSGNTIYF
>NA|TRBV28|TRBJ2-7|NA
TGTGCCAGCAGTCCACCACCAACAGACACCTACGAGCAGTACTTC
CASSPPPTDTYEQYF
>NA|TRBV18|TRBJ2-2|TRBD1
TGTGCCAGCTCACTCACAGGGGGCGCCAACACCGGGGAGCTGTTTTTT
CASSLTGGANTGELFF
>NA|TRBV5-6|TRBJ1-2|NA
TGTGCCAGCAGCTTAAACATGGGGGGACTTTATGGCTACACCTTC
CASSLNMGGLYGYTF
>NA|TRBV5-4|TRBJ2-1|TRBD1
TGTGCCAGCAGCTTGGTGGTCGGGACAGGAGGTGAGAATGAGCAGTTCTTC
CASSLVVGTGGENEQFF
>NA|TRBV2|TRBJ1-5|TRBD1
TGTGCCAGCATTAACCTCCCTCAGGGGGCCTGGAACAATCAGCCCCAGCATTTT
CASINLPQGAWNNQPQHF
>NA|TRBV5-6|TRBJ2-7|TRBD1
TGTGCCAGCAGCTTCGGACAGGGGGCACGCGAGCAGTACTTC
CASSFGQGAREQYF
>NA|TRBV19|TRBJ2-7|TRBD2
TGTGCCAGTAGGCCAGCGGGGGGACCATCCTACGAGCAGTACTTC
CASRPAGGPSYEQYF
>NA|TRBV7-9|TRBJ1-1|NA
TGTGCCAGCAGCTTAGCGGAGGAGCGCACTGAAGCTTTCTTT
CASSLAEERTEAFF
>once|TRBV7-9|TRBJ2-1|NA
TGTGCCAGCAGCCCCGCCCTCGCCTACAATGAGCAGTTCTTC
CASSPALAYNEQFF
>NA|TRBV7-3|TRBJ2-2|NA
TGTGCCAGCAGCTTAATGAGCTACACCGGGGAGCTGTTTTTT
CASSLMSYTGELFF
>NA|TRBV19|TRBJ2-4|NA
TGTGCCAGTAGTAGGCAGGGAGGCAAAAACATTCAGTACTTC
CASSRQGGKNIQYF
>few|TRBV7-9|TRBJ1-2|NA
TGTGCCAGCAGCTTGATGAAGGACTTCGGGGATGGCTACACCTTC
CASSLMKDFGDGYTF
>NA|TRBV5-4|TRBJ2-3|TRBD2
TGTGCCAGCAGCTTGGGACTAGCGGGAGGGGAAGATACGCAGTATTTT
CASSLGLAGGEDTQYF
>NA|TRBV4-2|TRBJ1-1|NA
TGTGCCAGCAGCCAAGGGCCGAACACTGAAGCTTTCTTT
CASSQGPNTEAFF
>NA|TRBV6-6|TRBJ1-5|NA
TGTGCCAGCAGAACCCTGGGGACTGGGCAGCCCCAGCATTTT
CASRTLGTGQPQHF
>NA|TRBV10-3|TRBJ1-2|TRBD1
TGTGCCATCAGCCCGGGACAGGGGGCGCGGTATGGCTACACCTTC
CAISPGQGARYGYTF
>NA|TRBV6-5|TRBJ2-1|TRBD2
TGTGCCAGCAGTTACAGGTTAGCGGGGGCTCGCAATGAGCAGTTCTTC
CASSYRLAGARNEQFF
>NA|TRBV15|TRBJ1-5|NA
TGTGCCACCAGCAGAGATAGGCAGCCCCAGCATTTT
CATSRDRQPQHF
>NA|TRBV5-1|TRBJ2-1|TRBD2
TGCGCCAGCAGCCTGGCTCCCAGCGGGGGGCCGGGTGAGCAGTTCTTC
CASSLAPSGGPGEQFF
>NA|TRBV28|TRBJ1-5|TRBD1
TGTGCCAGCAGTCCCCAGGGGGTTGGTCAACAGCCCCAGCATTTT
CASSPQGVGQQPQHF
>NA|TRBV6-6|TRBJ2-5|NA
TGTGCCAGCAGTCCGTGGGGTCTCCAAGAGACCCAGTACTTC
CASSPWGLQETQYF
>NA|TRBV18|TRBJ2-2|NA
TGTGCCAGCCCCGGGCTTGGGCCCCCCGCGAACACCGGGGAGCTGTTTTTT
CASPGLGPPANTGELFF
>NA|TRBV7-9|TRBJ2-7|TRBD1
TGTGCCAGCAGCTTAGAATGGGACAGGGAAAGCTACGAGCAGTACTTC
CASSLEWDRESYEQYF
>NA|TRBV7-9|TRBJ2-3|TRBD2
TGTGCCAGCAGCTTAAGGGACTACACAGATACGCAGTATTTT
CASSLRDYTDTQYF
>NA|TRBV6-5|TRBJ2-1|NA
TGTGCCAGCAGTTACCGGGCAGCCACGAACAATGAGCAGTTCTTC
CASSYRAATNNEQFF
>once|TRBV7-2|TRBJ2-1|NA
TGTGCCAGCAGCGTTAGCTCGTGGGGCCATGAGCAGTTCTTC
CASSVSSWGHEQFF
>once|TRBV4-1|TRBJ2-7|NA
TGCGCCAGCAGCCAAGGGTCACAGGGATCTGTCTACGAGCAGTACTTC
CASSQGSQGSVYEQYF